The 5 T cell receptor beta chains below all came from one sample that was sequenced in a study of blood T cell repertoires in COVID-19. Data came from immunoSEQ multiplex PCR; TCRdb stores just in-frame clones and leaves some out. The table lists 90,000 to 150,000 clones, about 85% of them singletons. The sample comprised peripheral blood. The receptors shown here come from a man aged 80 or over with acute or convalescent COVID-19.

V and J are TRBV7-3 and TRBJ2-1; 11 bases map to TRBD2. The CDR3 runs to 15 residues. Germline-derived CDR1 and CDR2 are SGHTA and FQGTGA. V dropped 2 bases and J dropped 6; count of bases not matched to a gene: 3. CDR3 loop: CASSLLAGGPNEQFF. CDR3 DNA: TGTGCCAGCAGCTTACTAGCGGGGGGACCCAATGAGCAGTTCTTC.

This clone appeared once. The gene calls are TRBV5-1 and TRBJ2-3, with D perhaps TRBD1 (6 bases). Trimming removed 5 bases at V and 4 bases at J, with 17 bases between. Germline CDR1 and CDR2: SGHRS and YFSETQ. The CDR3 runs to 15 residues. CDR3 residues: CASSSLGQMADTQYF. For the CDR3, the DNA is TGCGCCAGCAGTTCCTTAGGACAGATGGCAGATACGCAGTATTTT.

This chain uses TRBV28 with TRBJ2-4; a possible D gene is TRBD1 (5 bases). The CDR3 extends over 16 amino acids. The germline V gene encodes CDR1 MDHEN and CDR2 SYDVKM. V was trimmed by 7 bases and J by 6 bases, leaving 22 bases between them. CDR3 protein: CASTVYTGSTGNIQYF. As DNA, the CDR3 is TGTGCCAGCACTGTCTATACAGGATCGACGGGAAACATTCAGTACTTC.

CDR3 protein: CASSSDRPTGELFF. Here the CDR3 DNA reads TGTGCCAGCAGCTCCGACAGGCCCACCGGGGAGCTGTTTTTT. The gene calls are TRBV11-1 and TRBJ2-2; D perhaps matches TRBD1 (6 bases). The length of the CDR3 is 14 residues. Between the trimmed V and J ends, which lost 4 bases and 4 bases, there was a span of 10 bases. CDR1 SGHAT and CDR2 FQDESV come from the germline V gene (reference sequence).

The V gene is TRBV6-5, the J gene TRBJ1-1; tentatively, D is TRBD1 (5 bases). This CDR3 region has 16 residues. V shed 0 bases and J shed 6 bases, with 17 bases lying between them. Germline values: CDR1 MNHEY, CDR2 SVGAGI. CDR3 sequence (DNA): TGTGCCAGCAGTTACTCTGATACGGGGGGGAGAGCTGAAGCTTTCTTT. It is translated as CASSYSDTGGRAEAFF.